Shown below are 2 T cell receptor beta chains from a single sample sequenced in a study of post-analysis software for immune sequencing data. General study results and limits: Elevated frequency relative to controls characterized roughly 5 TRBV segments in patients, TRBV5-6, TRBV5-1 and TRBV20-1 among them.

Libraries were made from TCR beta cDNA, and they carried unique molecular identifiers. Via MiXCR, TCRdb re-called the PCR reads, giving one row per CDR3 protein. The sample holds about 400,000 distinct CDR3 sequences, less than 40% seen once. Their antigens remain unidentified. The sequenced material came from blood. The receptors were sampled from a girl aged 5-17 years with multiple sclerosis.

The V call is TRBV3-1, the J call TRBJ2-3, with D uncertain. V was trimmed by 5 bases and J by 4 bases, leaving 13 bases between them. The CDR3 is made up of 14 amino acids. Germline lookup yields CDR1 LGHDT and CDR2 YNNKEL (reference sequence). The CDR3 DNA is TGTGCCAGCAGCGTCTCGGCGGCAGCAGATACGCAGTATTTT. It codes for CASSVSAAADTQYF.

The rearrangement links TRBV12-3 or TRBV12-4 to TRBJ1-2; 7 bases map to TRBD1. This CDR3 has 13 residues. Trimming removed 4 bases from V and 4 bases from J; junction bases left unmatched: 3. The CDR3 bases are TGTGCCAGCAGTTCGGACAGGTCCTATGGCTACACCTTC. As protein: CASSSDRSYGYTF.